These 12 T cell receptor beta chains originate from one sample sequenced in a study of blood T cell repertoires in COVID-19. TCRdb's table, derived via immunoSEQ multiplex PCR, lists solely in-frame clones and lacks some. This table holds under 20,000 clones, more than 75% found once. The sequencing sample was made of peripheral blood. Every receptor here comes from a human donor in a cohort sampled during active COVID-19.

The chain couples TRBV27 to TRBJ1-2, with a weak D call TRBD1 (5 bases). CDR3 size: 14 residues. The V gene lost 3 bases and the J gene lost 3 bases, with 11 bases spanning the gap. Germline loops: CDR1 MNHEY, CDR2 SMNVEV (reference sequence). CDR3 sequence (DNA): TGTGCCAGCAGTTTGGCCGGGGGGGACTATGGCTACACCTTC. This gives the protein CASSLAGGDYGYTF.

CDR3 sequence reads: CASSLAGTTTSEAFF. CDR3 nucleotide sequence: TGTGCCAGCAGCCTCGCCGGGACAACAACCTCTGAAGCTTTCTTT. The chain links TRBV7-3 to TRBJ1-1, with D possibly being TRBD1 (6 bases). The CDR3 spans 15 residues. With 5 bases removed from V and 6 bases from J, the gap between germline ends came to 19 bases. The germline gives CDR1 SGHTA, CDR2 FQGTGA.

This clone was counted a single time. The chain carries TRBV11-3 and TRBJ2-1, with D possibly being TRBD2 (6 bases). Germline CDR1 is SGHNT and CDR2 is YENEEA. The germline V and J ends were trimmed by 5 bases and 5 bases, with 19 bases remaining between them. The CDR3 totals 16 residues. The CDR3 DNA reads TGTGCCAGCAGCCTACGAGCCGGGACTGGGAACAATGAGCAGTTCTTC. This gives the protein CASSLRAGTGNNEQFF.

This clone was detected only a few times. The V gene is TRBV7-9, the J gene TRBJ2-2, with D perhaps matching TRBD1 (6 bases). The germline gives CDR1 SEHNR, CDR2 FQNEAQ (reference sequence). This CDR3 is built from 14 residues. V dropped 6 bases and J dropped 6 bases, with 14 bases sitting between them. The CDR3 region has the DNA TGTGCCAGCAGTTTACAGGGAAAGGCCGGGGAGCTGTTTTTT. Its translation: CASSLQGKAGELFF. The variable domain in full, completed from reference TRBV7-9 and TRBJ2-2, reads DTGVSQNPRHKITKRGQNVTFRCDPISEHNRLYWYRQTLGQGPEFLTYFQNEAQLEKSRLLSDRFSAERPKGSFSTLEIQRTEQGDSAMYLCASSLQGKAGELFFGEGSRLTVL.

Written as DNA, the CDR3 is TGCGCCAGCCGTCCGACAGGGTCTATATACGAGCAGTACTTC. Protein sequence: CASRPTGSIYEQYF. V is TRBV10-2 and J is TRBJ2-7; 7 positions agree with TRBD1. This CDR3 is 14 amino acids long. Per the germline V gene, CDR1 is WSHSY and CDR2 is SAAADI. V lost 8 bases and J lost 4; bases outside the gene matches: 11.

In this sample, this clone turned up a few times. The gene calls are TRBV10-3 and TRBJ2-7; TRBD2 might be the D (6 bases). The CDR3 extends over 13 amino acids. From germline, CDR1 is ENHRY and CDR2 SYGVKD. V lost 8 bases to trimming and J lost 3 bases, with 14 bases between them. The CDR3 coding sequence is TGTGCCATCGGTCTCGGGAGTGGCTACGAGCAGTACTTC. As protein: CAIGLGSGYEQYF.

The CDR3 region is CASSPRLGGDDEQYF. In DNA form, the CDR3 reads TGTGCCAGCAGCCCTCGACTGGGGGGTGACGACGAGCAGTACTTC. The chain has TRBV9 and TRBJ2-7; possible D gene TRBD2, 6 bases. This CDR3 spans 15 amino acids. Trimming shortened V by 4 bases and J by 5 bases, and 19 bases separated the two germline ends. Germline V CDR1 and CDR2: SGDLS, YYNGEE.

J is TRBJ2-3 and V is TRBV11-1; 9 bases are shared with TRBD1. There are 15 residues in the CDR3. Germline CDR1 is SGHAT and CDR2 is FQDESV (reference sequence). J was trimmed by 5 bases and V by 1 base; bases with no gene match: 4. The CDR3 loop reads CASSLGDREIDTQYF. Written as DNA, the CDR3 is TGTGCCAGCAGCTTAGGGGACAGGGAGATAGATACGCAGTATTTT.

CDR3 coding DNA: TGTGCCAGTGGGGCAGGGGGACAAGATACGCAGTATTTT. Translated: CASGAGGQDTQYF. The gene calls are TRBV19 and TRBJ2-3; TRBD1 agrees at 7 bases. V lost 8 bases, J lost 5 bases, and 7 bases stayed unmatched. Germline assignment: CDR1 LNHDA and CDR2 SQIVND (reference sequence). The CDR3 is made up of 13 amino acids.

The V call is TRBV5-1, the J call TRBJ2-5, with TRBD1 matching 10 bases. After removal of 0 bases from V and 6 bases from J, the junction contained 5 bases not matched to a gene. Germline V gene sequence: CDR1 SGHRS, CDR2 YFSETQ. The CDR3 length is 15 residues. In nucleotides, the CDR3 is TGCGCCAGCAGCTTGGTTCGGGACAGGGGACAGACCCAGTACTTC. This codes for CASSLVRDRGQTQYF.

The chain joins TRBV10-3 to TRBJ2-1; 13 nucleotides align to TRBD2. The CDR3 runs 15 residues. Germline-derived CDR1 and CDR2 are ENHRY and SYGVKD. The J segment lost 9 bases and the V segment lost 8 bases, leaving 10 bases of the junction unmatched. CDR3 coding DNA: TGTGCCATCCGAGGGGGGGGACTAGCGGGATTTGAGCAGTTCTTC. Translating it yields CAIRGGGLAGFEQFF.

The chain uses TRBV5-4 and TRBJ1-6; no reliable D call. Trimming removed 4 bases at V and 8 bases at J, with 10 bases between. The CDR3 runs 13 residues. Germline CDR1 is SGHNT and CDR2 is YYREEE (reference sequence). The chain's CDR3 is CASSTDLYSPLHF. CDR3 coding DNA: TGTGCCAGCAGCACCGACTTATATTCACCCCTCCACTTT.